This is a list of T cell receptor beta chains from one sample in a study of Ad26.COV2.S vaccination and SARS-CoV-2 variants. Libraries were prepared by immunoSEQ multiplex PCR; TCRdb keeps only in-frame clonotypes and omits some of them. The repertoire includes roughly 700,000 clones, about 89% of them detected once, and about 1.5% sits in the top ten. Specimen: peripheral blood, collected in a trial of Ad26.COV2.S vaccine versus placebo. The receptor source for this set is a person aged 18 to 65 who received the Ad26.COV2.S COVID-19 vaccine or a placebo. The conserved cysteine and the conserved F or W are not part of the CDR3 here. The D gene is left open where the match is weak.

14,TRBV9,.,ASSPEVVWAGTEAF
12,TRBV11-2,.,ASSLSGIAGELF
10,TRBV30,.,AWGHAVNTQY
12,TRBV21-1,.,ASTPAGSSYEQY
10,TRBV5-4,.,ASSFGEAEQY
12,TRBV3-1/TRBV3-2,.,ASSRRGGKETQY
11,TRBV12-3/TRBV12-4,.,ASSLSGQETQY
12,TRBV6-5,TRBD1,ASSRRGQQETQY
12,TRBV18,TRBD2,ASSPREGADTQY
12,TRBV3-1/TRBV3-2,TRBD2,ASSHSGRGETQY
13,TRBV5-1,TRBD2,ASSFLAGGQETQY
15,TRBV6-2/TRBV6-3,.,ASSKDSGSSYNSPLH
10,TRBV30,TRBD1,AWNRDRAPQY
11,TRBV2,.,ASSEFAGYIQY